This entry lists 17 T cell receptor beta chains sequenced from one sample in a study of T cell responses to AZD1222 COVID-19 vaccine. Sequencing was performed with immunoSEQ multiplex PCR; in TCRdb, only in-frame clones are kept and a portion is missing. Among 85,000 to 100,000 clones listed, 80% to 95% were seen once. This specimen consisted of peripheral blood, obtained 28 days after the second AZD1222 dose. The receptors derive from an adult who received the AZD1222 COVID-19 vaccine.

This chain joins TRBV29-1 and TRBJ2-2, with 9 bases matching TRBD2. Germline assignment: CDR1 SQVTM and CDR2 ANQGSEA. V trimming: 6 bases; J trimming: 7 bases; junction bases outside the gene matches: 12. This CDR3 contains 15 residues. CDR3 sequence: CSVVFGGLANGELFF. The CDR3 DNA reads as TGCAGCGTAGTTTTCGGGGGACTAGCAAACGGGGAGCTGTTTTTT.

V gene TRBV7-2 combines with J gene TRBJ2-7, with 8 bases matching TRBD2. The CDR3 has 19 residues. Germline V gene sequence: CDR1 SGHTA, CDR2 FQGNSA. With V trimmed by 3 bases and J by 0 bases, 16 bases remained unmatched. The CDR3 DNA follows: TGTGCCAGCAGCTTCACCGGGACTAGGGTCTTTTCGAGCTCCTACGAGCAGTACTTC. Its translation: CASSFTGTRVFSSSYEQYF.

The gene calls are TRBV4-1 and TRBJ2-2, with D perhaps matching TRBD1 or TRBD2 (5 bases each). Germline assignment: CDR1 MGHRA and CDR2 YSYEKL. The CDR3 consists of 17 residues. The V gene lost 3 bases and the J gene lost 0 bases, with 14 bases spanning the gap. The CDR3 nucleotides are TGCGCCAGCAGCCAGAGGGGCCAGGGACCGAACACCGGGGAGCTGTTTTTT. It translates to CASSQRGQGPNTGELFF.

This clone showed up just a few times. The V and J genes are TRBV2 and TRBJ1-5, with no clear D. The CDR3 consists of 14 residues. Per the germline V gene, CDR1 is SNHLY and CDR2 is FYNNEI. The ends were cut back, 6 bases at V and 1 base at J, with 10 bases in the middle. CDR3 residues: CASRHDTSNQPQHF. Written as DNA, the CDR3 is TGTGCCAGCAGGCATGACACGAGCAATCAGCCCCAGCATTTT. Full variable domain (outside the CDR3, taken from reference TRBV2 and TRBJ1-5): EPEVTQTPSHQVTQMGQEVILRCVPISNHLYFYWYRQILGQKVEFLVSFYNNEISEKSEIFDDQFSVERPDGSNFTLKIRSTKLEDSAMYFCASRHDTSNQPQHFGDGTRLSIL.

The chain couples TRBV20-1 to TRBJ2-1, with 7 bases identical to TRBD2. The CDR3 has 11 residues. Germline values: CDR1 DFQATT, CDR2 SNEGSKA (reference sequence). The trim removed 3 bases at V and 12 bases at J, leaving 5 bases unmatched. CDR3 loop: CSASRGTMQFF. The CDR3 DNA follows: TGCAGTGCTAGTCGCGGGACTATGCAGTTCTTC.

This chain's CDR3 is CASSQQRPNYGYTF. CDR3 nucleotides: TGTGCCAGCAGCCAACAGAGACCTAACTATGGCTACACCTTC. The chain employs TRBV7-2 and TRBJ1-2; D gene ambiguous. Germline V gene sequence: CDR1 SGHTA, CDR2 FQGNSA. V lost 5 bases and J 0 bases, leaving 10 bases between the germline ends. This CDR3 is 14 amino acids long. The full variable domain, its missing parts supplied by reference TRBV7-2 and TRBJ1-2, is GAGVSQSPSNKVTEKGKDVELRCDPISGHTALYWYRQSLGQGLEFLIYFQGNSAPDKSGLPSDRFSAERTGGSVSTLTIQRTQQEDSAVYLCASSQQRPNYGYTFGSGTRLTVV.

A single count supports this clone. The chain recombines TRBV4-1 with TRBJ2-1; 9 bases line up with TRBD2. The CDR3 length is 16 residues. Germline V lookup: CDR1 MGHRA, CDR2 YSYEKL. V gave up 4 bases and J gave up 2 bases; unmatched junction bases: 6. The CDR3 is CASSLAGVTTYNEQFF. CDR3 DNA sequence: TGCGCCAGCAGCCTAGCGGGAGTAACAACCTACAATGAGCAGTTCTTC.

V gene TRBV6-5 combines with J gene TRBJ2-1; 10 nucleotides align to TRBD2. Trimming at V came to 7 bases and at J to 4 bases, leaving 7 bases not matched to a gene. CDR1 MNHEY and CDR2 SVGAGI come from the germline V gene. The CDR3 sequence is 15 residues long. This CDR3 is CASTQRAGGYNEQFF. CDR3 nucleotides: TGTGCCAGCACTCAAAGAGCGGGAGGGTACAATGAGCAGTTCTTC.

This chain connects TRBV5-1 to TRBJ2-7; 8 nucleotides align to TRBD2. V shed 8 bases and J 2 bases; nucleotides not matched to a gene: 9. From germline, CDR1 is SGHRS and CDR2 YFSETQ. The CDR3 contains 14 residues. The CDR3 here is CASTGTRRPYEQYF. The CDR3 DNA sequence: TGCGCCAGTACCGGGACTAGACGTCCCTACGAGCAGTACTTC. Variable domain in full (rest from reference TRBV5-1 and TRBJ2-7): KAGVTQTPRYLIKTRGQQVTLSCSPISGHRSVSWYQQTPGQGLQFLFEYFSETQRNKGNFPGRFSGRQFSNSRSEMNVSTLELGDSALYLCASTGTRRPYEQYFGPGTRLTVT.

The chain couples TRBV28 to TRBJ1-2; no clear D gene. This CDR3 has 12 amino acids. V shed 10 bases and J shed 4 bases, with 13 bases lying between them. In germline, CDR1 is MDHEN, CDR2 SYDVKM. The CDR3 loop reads CAIMREVYGYTF. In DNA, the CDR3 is TGTGCCATCATGAGGGAAGTCTATGGCTACACCTTC.

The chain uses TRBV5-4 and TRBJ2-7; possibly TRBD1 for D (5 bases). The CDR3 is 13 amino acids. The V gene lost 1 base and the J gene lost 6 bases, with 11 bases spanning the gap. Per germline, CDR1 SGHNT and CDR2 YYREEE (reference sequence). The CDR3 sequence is CASSLSLGVEQYF. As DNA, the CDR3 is TGTGCCAGCAGCTTGAGTCTAGGGGTCGAGCAGTACTTC.

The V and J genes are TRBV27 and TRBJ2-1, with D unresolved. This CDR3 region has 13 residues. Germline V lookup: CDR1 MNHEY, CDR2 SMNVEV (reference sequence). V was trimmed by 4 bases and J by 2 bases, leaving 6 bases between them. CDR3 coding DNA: TGTGCCAGCAGTTCCCCCCCCTACAATGAGCAGTTCTTC. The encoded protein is CASSSPPYNEQFF.

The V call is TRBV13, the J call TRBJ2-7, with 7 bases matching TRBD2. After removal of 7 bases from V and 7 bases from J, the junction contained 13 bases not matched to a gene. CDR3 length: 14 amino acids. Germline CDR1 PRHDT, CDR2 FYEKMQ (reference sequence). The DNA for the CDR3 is TGTGCCAGCACTAAGGGAGGGGAATGGGATGAGCAGTACTTC. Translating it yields CASTKGGEWDEQYF.

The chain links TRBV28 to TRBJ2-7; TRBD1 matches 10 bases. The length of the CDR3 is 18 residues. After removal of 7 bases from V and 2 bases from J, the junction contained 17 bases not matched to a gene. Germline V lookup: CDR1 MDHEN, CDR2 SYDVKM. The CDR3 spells CASKGRQGAKRPTYEQYF. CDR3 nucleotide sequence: TGTGCCAGCAAGGGGAGACAGGGGGCAAAGCGGCCGACCTACGAGCAGTACTTC.

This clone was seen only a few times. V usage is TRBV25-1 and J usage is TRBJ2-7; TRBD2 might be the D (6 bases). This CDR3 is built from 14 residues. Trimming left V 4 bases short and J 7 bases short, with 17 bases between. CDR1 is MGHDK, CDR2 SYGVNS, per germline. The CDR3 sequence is CASSAPGLLGEQYF. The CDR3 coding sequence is TGTGCCAGCAGTGCACCGGGACTCCTGGGGGAGCAGTACTTC.

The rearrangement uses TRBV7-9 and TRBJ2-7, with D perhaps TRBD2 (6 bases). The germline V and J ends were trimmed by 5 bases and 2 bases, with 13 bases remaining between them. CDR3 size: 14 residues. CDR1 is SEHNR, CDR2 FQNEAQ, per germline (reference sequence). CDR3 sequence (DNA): TGTGCCAGCAGCCCCGGGACTGATACCTACGAGCAGTACTTC. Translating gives CASSPGTDTYEQYF.

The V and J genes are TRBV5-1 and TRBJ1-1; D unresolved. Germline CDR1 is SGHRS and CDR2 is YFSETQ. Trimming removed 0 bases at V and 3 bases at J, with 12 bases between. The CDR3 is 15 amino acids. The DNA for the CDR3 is TGCGCCAGCAGCTTGGCACCCGGCGGGGACACTGAAGCTTTCTTT. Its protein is CASSLAPGGDTEAFF.